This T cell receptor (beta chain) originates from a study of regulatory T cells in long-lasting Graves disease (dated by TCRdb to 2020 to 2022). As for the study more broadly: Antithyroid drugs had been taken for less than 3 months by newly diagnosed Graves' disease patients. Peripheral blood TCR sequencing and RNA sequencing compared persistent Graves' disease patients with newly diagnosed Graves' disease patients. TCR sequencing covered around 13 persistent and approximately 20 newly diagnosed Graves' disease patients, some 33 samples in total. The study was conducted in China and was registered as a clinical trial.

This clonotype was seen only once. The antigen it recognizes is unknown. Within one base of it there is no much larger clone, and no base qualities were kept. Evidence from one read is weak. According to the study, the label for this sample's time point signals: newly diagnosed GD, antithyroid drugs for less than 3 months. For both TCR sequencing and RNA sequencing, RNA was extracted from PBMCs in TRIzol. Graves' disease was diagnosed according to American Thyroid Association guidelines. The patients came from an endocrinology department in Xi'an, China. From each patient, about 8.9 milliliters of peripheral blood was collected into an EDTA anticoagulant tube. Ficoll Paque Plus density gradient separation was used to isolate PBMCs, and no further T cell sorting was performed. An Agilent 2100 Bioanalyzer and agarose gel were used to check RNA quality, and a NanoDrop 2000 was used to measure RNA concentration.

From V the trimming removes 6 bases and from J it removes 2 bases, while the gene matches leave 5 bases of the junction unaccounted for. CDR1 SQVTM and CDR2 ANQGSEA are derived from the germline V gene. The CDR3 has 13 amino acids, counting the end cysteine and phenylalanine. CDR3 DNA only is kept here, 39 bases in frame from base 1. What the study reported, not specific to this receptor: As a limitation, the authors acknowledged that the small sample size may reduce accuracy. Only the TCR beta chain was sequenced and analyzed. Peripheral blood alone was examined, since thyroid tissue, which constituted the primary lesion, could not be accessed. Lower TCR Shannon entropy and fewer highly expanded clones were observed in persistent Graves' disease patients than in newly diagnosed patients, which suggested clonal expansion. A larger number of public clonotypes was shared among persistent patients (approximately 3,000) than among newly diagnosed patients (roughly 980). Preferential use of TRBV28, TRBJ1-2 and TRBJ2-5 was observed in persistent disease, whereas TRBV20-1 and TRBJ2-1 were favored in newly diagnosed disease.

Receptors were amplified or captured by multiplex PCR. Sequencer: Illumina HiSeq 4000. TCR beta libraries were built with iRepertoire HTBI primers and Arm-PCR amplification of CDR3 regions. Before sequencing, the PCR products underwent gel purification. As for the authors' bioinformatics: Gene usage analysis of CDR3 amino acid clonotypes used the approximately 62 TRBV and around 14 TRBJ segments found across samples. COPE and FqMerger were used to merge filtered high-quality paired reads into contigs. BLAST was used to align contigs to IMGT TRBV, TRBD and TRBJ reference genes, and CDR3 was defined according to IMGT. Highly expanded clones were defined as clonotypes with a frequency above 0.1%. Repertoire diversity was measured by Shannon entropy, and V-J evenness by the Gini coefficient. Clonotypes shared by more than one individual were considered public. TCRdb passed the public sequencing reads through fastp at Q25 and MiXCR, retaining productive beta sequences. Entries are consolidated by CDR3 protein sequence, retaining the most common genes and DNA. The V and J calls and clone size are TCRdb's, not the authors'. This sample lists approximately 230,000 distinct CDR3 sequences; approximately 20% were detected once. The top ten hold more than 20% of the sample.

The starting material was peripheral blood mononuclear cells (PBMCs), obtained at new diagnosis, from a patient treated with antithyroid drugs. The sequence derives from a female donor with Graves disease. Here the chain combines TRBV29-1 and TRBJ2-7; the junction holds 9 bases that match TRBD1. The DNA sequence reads TGCAGCGTGGGACAGGGACAAACCTACGAGCAGTACTTC. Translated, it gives CSVGQGQTYEQYF.